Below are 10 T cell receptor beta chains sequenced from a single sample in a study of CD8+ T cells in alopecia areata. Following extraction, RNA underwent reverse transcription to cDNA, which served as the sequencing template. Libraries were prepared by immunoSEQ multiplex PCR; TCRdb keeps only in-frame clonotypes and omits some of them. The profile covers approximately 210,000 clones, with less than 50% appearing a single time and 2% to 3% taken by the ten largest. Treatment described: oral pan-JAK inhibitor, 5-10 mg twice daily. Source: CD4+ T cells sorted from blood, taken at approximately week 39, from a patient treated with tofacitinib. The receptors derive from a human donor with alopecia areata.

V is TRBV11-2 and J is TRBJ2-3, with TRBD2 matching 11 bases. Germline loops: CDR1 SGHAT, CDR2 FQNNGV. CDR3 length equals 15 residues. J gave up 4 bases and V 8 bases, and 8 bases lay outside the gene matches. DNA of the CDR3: TGTGCCAGCCCTCTTCTAGCGGGAGGCTCAGATACGCAGTATTTT. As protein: CASPLLAGGSDTQYF.

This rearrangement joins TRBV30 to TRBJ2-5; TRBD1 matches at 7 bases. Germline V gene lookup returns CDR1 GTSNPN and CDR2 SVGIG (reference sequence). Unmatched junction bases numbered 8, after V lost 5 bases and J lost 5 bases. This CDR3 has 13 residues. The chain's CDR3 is CAWDRVSGETQYF. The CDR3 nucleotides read TGTGCCTGGGACAGGGTTTCGGGGGAGACCCAGTACTTC.

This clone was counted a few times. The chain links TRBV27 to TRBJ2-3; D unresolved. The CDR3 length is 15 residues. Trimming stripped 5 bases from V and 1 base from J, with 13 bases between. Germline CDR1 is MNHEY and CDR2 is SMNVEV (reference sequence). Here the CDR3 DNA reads TGTGCCAGCAGTGCCCTAGGATTCGGCACAGATACGCAGTATTTT. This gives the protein CASSALGFGTDTQYF.

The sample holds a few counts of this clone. The CDR3 sequence is CASSTLGAGGGEQYF. The CDR3, as DNA: TGCGCCAGCAGCACTCTGGGAGCGGGAGGCGGCGAGCAGTACTTC. This chain uses TRBV5-1 with TRBJ2-7; TRBD2 agrees at 9 bases. This CDR3 comprises 15 residues. CDR1 SGHRS and CDR2 YFSETQ come from the germline V gene. Losses at the gene ends were 4 bases for V and 6 bases for J; bases not matched to a gene: 11.

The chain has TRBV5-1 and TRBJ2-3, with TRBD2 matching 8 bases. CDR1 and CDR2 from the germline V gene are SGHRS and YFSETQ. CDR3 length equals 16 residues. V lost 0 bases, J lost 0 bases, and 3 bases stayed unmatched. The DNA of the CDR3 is TGCGCCAGCAGCTTGGGACTAGCGACCAGCACAGATACGCAGTATTTT. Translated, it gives CASSLGLATSTDTQYF.

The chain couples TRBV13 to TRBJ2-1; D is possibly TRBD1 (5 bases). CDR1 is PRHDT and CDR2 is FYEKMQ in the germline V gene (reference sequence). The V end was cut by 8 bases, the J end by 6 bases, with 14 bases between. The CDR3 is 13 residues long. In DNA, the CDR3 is TGTGCCAGCTCGAGCCTAGGGGCCAATGAGCAGTTCTTC. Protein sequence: CASSSLGANEQFF. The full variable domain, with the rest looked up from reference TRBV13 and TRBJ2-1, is AAGVIQSPRHLIKEKRETATLKCYPIPRHDTVYWYQQGPGQDPQFLISFYEKMQSDKGSIPDRFSAQQFSDYHSELNMSSLELGDSALYFCASSSLGANEQFFGPGTRLTVL.

This chain's CDR3 is CASRSEGVTKPQHF. Written as DNA, the CDR3 is TGTGCCAGTAGATCGGAGGGGGTTACAAAGCCCCAGCATTTT. The rearrangement uses TRBV19 and TRBJ1-5; tentatively, D is TRBD1 (6 bases). The CDR3 length is 14 residues. V lost 6 bases to trimming and J lost 8 bases, with 17 bases between them. CDR1 and CDR2 (germline): LNHDA, SQIVND (reference sequence).

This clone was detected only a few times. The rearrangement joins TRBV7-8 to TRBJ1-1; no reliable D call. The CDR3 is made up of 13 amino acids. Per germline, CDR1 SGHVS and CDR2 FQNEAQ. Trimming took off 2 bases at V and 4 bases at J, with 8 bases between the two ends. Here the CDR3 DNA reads TGTGCCAGCAGCTTACCCGGAGGCACTGAAGCTTTCTTT. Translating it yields CASSLPGGTEAFF.

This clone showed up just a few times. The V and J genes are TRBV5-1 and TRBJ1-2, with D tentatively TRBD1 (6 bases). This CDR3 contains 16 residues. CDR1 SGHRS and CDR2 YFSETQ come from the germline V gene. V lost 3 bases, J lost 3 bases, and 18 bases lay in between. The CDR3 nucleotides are TGCGCCAGCAGCTCAGGGGCAGGGCTGTATTACTATGGCTACACCTTC. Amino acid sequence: CASSSGAGLYYYGYTF.

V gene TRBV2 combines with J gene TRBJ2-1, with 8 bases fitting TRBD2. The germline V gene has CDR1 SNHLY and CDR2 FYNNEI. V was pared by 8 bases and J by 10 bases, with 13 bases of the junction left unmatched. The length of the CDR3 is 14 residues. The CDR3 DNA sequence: TGTGCCAGCCAGGCGACTAGCGCGGCTTCAGAGCAGTTCTTC. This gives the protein CASQATSAASEQFF. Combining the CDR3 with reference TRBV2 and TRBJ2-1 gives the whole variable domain EPEVTQTPSHQVTQMGQEVILRCVPISNHLYFYWYRQILGQKVEFLVSFYNNEISEKSEIFDDQFSVERPDGSNFTLKIRSTKLEDSAMYFCASQATSAASEQFFGPGTRLTVL.